The 16 T cell receptor beta chains below all came from one sample that was sequenced in a study of cytomegalovirus exposure and HLA in healthy donors. The PCR contained 60 Vbeta and 13 Jbeta primers. Produced via immunoSEQ multiplex PCR; TCRdb's table is partial and in-frame only. The table includes under 150,000 clones, roughly 70% detected once. Specimen: PBMCs. The origin of the receptors is a man in his fifties or sixties in good health and CMV-seropositive.

This clone was seen a single time. For the CDR3, the DNA is TGTGCCAGCAGCCACCGGGACAACGTTAATGAAAAACTGTTTTTT. Its translation: CASSHRDNVNEKLFF. The genes are TRBV13 and TRBJ1-4, with D perhaps TRBD1 (6 bases). The germline V and J ends were trimmed by 5 bases and 4 bases, with 14 bases remaining between them. CDR1 and CDR2 (germline): PRHDT, FYEKMQ (reference sequence). This CDR3 region has 15 residues. Using reference TRBV13 and TRBJ1-4 for the parts outside the CDR3, the full variable domain is AAGVIQSPRHLIKEKRETATLKCYPIPRHDTVYWYQQGPGQDPQFLISFYEKMQSDKGSIPDRFSAQQFSDYHSELNMSSLELGDSALYFCASSHRDNVNEKLFFGSGTQLSVL.

The chain couples TRBV27 to TRBJ2-5; 10 nucleotides agree with TRBD1. V gave up 6 bases and J gave up 5 bases; unmatched junction bases: 0. CDR1 is MNHEY and CDR2 is SMNVEV in the germline V gene (reference sequence). The CDR3 length is 12 residues. This CDR3 is CASRDRGETQYF. CDR3 DNA: TGTGCCAGCAGGGACAGGGGGGAGACCCAGTACTTC.

J is TRBJ2-2 and V is TRBV5-5, with 11 bases aligning to TRBD1. V lost 4 bases, J lost 5 bases, and 4 bases stayed unmatched. Germline assignment: CDR1 SGHKS and CDR2 YYEKEE (reference sequence). CDR3 length: 15 residues. The CDR3 DNA reads TGTGCCAGCAGCCCGGGGGACAGGGGGACCGGGGAGCTGTTTTTT. Protein: CASSPGDRGTGELFF.

The chain carries TRBV7-9 and TRBJ2-5; D perhaps matches TRBD2 (6 bases). Germline CDR1 is SEHNR and CDR2 is FQNEAQ (reference sequence). V lost 5 bases, J lost 5 bases, and 15 bases lay in between. CDR3 length: 14 amino acids. Written as DNA, the CDR3 is TGTGCCAGCAGCGAACCGGGACTGAGGGAGACCCAGTACTTC. This codes for CASSEPGLRETQYF.

The rearrangement joins TRBV28 to TRBJ1-1; D gene unclear. With 5 bases removed from V and 1 base from J, the gap between germline ends came to 17 bases. Germline values: CDR1 MDHEN, CDR2 SYDVKM. This CDR3 is built from 16 residues. The CDR3 region is CASSMGRFEANTEAFF. The CDR3 coding sequence is TGTGCCAGCAGTATGGGCCGGTTTGAAGCGAACACTGAAGCTTTCTTT.

The chain has TRBV18 and TRBJ2-3, with 7 positions matching TRBD1. Trimming took 6 bases from V and 2 from J; bases not matched to a gene: 11. Germline V gene sequence: CDR1 KGHSH, CDR2 LQKENI. The CDR3 is made up of 16 amino acids. CDR3 sequence (DNA): TGTGCCAGCTCCCCTACCCCGGACAGGACCACAGATACGCAGTATTTT. Encoded protein: CASSPTPDRTTDTQYF.

Only a few counts were recorded for this clone. This sequence joins TRBV7-9 and TRBJ1-5; D remains unclear. This CDR3 spans 15 amino acids. V was cut by 1 base and J by 0 bases, with 7 bases left in between. Per the germline V gene, CDR1 is SEHNR and CDR2 is FQNEAQ (reference sequence). CDR3 sequence reads: CASSLGQDSNQPQHF. CDR3 bases: TGTGCCAGCAGCTTAGGTCAGGATAGCAATCAGCCCCAGCATTTT.

In nucleotides, the CDR3 is TGTGCCAGTAGTCCTCGGACAGTCCAAGAGACCCAGTACTTC. It is translated as CASSPRTVQETQYF. The chain carries TRBV19 and TRBJ2-5; D may be TRBD1 (6 bases). V was shortened by 5 bases and J by 1 base, with 11 bases between the two germline ends. This CDR3 is 14 amino acids long. Germline V gene lookup returns CDR1 LNHDA and CDR2 SQIVND (reference sequence).

The chain links TRBV5-1 to TRBJ2-7; 8 positions agree with TRBD1. The germline V gene has CDR1 SGHRS and CDR2 YFSETQ. The CDR3 covers 13 residues. V shed 6 bases, J shed 7 bases, and the junction held 9 bases outside the gene matches. The CDR3, as DNA: TGCGCCAGCAATCTTCAGGGGGCAGGGGAGCAGTACTTC. It yields the protein CASNLQGAGEQYF.

This sequence joins TRBV7-2 and TRBJ2-5; 11 bases align to TRBD1. V lost 7 bases to trimming and J lost 7 bases; unmatched junction nucleotides: 8. CDR3 length: 14 residues. Germline loops: CDR1 SGHTA, CDR2 FQGNSA. CDR3 nucleotides: TGTGCCAGCACCCGGACAGGGGGCAGCGGGACCCAGTACTTC. Translation gives CASTRTGGSGTQYF.

This clone has at least ten counts. This rearrangement joins TRBV7-9 to TRBJ2-7; no firm D call. V lost 5 bases to trimming and J lost 0 bases, with 14 bases between them. CDR1 is SEHNR, CDR2 FQNEAQ, per germline (reference sequence). CDR3 length equals 15 residues. The CDR3 nucleotides are TGTGCCAGCAGCATAGGAGACACACTCTCCTACGAGCAGTACTTC. This encodes CASSIGDTLSYEQYF. Complete variable domain (other parts from reference TRBV7-9 and TRBJ2-7): DTGVSQNPRHKITKRGQNVTFRCDPISEHNRLYWYRQTLGQGPEFLTYFQNEAQLEKSRLLSDRFSAERPKGSFSTLEIQRTEQGDSAMYLCASSIGDTLSYEQYFGPGTRLTVT.

The chain recombines TRBV4-2 with TRBJ2-1; 9 bases agree with TRBD1. This CDR3 region has 13 residues. Trimming removed 4 bases from V and 14 bases from J; junction bases left unmatched: 9. Germline V gene lookup returns CDR1 LGHNA and CDR2 YNFKEQ. The CDR3 DNA reads as TGTGCCAGCAGCCCTCACCCGGGACAGGGTGAGTTCTTC. Translated: CASSPHPGQGEFF.

This rearrangement joins TRBV11-2 to TRBJ2-1, with 7 bases identical to TRBD2. Germline CDR1 SGHAT, CDR2 FQNNGV. V shed 5 bases and J 1 base; nucleotides not matched to a gene: 11. CDR3 size: 17 residues. CDR3 DNA: TGTGCCAGCAGCATCCGGGAACTAGCGAGGTCCTACAATGAGCAGTTCTTC. This encodes CASSIRELARSYNEQFF.

The chain joins TRBV2 to TRBJ2-5; 8 bases map to TRBD2. The CDR3 has 13 residues. The ends lost 7 bases at V and 7 bases at J; junction bases unmatched: 8. CDR1 is SNHLY, CDR2 FYNNEI, per germline. CDR3 sequence (DNA): TGTGCCAGCAAGGCGGGAGGTTTGGGGACCCAGTACTTC. It translates to CASKAGGLGTQYF.

This clone was picked up one time. This rearrangement joins TRBV6-1 to TRBJ2-7, with 9 bases that match TRBD1. CDR3 length: 15 residues. V lost 5 bases to trimming and J lost 3 bases; unmatched junction nucleotides: 8. Germline CDR1 reads MNHNS; CDR2 reads SASEGT. The CDR3: CASSNTGQGGYEQYF. The CDR3 bases are TGTGCCAGCAGTAACACGGGACAGGGAGGCTACGAGCAGTACTTC.

The V call is TRBV5-4, the J call TRBJ2-5; a weak D match, TRBD1 (5 bases). The germline V and J ends were trimmed by 4 bases and 5 bases, with 9 bases remaining between them. The CDR3 totals 12 residues. CDR1 SGHNT and CDR2 YYREEE come from the germline V gene (reference sequence). CDR3 region: CASSPAGETQYF. In nucleotides, the CDR3 is TGTGCCAGCAGCCCCGCAGGGGAGACCCAGTACTTC.